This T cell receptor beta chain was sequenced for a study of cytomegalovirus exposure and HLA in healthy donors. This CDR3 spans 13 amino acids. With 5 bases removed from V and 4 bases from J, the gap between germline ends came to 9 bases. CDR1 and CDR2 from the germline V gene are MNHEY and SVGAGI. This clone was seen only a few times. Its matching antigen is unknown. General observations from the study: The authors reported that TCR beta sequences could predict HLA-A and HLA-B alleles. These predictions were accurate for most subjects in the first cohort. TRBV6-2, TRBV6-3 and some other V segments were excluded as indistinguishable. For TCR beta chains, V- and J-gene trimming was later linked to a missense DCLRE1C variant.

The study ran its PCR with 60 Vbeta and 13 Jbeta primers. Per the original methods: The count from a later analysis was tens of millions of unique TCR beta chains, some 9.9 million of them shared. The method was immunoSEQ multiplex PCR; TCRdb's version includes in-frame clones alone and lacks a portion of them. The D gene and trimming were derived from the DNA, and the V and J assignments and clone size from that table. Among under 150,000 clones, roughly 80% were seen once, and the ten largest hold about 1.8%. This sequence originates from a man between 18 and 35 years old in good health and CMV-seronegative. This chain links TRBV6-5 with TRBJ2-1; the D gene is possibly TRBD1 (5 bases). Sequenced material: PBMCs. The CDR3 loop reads CASSTGAYNEQFF. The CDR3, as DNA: TGTGCCAGCAGTACAGGAGCGTACAATGAGCAGTTCTTC.